This TCR beta chain was observed in a study of T cells in tumors after PD-1 blockade. Study in general: Excluded were patients with checkpoint blockade, immunosuppressants, or radiotherapy or other anti-cancer therapy within 4 weeks. A subset received ongoing vismodegib 150 mg daily alongside anti-PD-1 therapy. Either cemiplimab 350 mg every 2 weeks or pembrolizumab 200 mg every 3 weeks was given. Study observations and caveats: Blood contained about 40% of the tumor's TCR clonotypes.

This clone was detected only once. Its antigen is not known. Germline CDR1 MNHEY, CDR2 SVGAGI. CDR3 length: 12 amino acids. Trimming pared 9 bases from V and 0 bases from J, leaving 6 bases between. Produced via immunoSEQ multiplex PCR; TCRdb's table is partial and in-frame only. In the table there are approximately 34,000 clones, roughly 73% of which are singletons. The chain uses TRBV6-5 and TRBJ2-1; D gene ambiguous. The source of this sequence is a human donor with basal cell carcinoma. The material sequenced was PBMCs, taken after anti-PD-1 treatment. The CDR3 DNA is TGTGCCAGTCAGCGCTCCTACAATGAGCAGTTCTTC. It yields the protein CASQRSYNEQFF.